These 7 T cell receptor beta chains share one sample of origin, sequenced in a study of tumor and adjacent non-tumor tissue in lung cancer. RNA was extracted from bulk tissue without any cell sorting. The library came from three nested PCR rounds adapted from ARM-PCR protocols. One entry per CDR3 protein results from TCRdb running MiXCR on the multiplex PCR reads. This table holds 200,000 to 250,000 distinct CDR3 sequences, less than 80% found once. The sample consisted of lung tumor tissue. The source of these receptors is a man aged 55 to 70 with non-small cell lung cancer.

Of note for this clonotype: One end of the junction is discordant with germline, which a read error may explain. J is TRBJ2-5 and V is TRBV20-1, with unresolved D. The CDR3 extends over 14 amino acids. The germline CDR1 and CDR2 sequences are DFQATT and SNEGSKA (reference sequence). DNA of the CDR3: TGTAGTGCTAGGCCCCTGAGGAAGGAATGGGCCCAGTACTTC. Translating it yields CSARPLRKEWAQYF.

Here the CDR3 reads CASSLNTGGEAQPQHF. In DNA form, the CDR3 reads TGTGCCAGCAGTTTAAACACAGGGGGGGAGGCTCAGCCCCAGCATTTT. V is TRBV12-3 or TRBV12-4 and J is TRBJ1-5, with TRBD1 identical over 8 bases. J gave up 6 bases and V 2 bases, and 9 bases lay outside the gene matches. The CDR3 has 16 residues.

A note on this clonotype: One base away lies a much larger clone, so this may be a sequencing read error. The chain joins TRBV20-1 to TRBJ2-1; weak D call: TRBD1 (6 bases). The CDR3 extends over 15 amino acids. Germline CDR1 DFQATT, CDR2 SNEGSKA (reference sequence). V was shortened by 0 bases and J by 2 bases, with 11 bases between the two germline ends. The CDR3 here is CSARDWTVPYNEQFF. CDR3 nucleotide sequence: TGCAGTGCTAGAGATTGGACAGTGCCCTACAATGAGCAGTTCTTC.

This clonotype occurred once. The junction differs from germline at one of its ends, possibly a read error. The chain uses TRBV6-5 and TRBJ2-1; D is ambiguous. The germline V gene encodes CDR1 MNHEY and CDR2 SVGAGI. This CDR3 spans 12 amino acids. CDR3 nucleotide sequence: TGTACCAGCAGTTCAGTCACCAATGAGCAGTTCTTC. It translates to CTSSSVTNEQFF.

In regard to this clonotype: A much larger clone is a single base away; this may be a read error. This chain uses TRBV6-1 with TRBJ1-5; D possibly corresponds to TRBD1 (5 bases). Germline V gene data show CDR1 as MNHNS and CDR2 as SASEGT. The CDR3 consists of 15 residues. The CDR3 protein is CASSEGGLGNQPHHF. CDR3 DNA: TGTGCCAGCAGTGAAGGGGGCCTGGGCAATCAGCCCCATCATTTT.

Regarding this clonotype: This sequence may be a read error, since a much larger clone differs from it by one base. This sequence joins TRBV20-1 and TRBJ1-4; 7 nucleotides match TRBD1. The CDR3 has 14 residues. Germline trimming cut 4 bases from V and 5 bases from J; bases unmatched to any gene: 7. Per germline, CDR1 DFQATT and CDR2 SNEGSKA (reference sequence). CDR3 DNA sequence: TGCAGTGCTAACAGCATCAGGGGGAATGAAAAACTGTTTTTT. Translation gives CSANSIRGNEKLFF.

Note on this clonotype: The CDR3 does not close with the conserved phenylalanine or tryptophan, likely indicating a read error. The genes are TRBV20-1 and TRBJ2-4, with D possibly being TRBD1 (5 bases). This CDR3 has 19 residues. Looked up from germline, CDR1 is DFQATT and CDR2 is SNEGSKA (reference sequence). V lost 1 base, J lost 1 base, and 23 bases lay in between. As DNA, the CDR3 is TGCAGTGCTAGAGCTGTCGACCGGACCCTACAGGTGGCCAAAAACATTCAGTACCTC. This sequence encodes CSARAVDRTLQVAKNIQYL.